The T cell receptor (beta chain) described here comes from a study of blood T cell repertoires in COVID-19. The CDR3 spans 17 residues. V dropped 1 base and J dropped 2 bases, with 15 bases sitting between them. Germline V lookup: CDR1 KGHSH, CDR2 LQKENI. TCRdb's table, derived via immunoSEQ multiplex PCR, lists solely in-frame clones and lacks some. The sample carries roughly 50,000 clones, about 90% recorded once. V and J are TRBV18 and TRBJ2-1; perhaps TRBD2 as D (6 bases). Sample: peripheral blood. The receptor was isolated from an elderly man with acute or convalescent COVID-19. CDR3 bases: TGTGCCAGCTCACCACGGAGGAGGGAAGCCGCCTACAATGAGCAGTTCTTC. Its protein product is CASSPRRREAAYNEQFF.